Detailed here is one TCR beta chain. This specimen comes from a study of blood T cell repertoires in COVID-19. Using immunoSEQ multiplex PCR, the repertoire was profiled, and TCRdb retains in-frame clones only, with some absent. The data contain about 480,000 clones, roughly 89% of them singletons. V gave up 3 bases and J gave up 2 bases, with 16 bases separating them. The CDR3 is 16 amino acids. Germline CDR1 reads SNHLY; CDR2 reads FYNNEI. The chain joins TRBV2 to TRBJ1-2, with D unclear. The source is a woman aged 45-65 years with COVID-19, enrolled during active disease. The material sequenced was peripheral blood. Here the CDR3 reads CASSEERGTRNYGYTF. The CDR3 nucleotides read TGTGCCAGCAGTGAGGAGCGGGGAACCAGAAACTATGGCTACACCTTC.